These 4 T cell receptor beta chains came from one sample sequenced in a study of blood T cell repertoires in COVID-19. The assay was immunoSEQ multiplex PCR, and TCRdb's table has in-frame clones only and misses some. The sample has roughly 170,000 clones, approximately 85% seen once; the top ten hold 1% to 1.5%. The source material was peripheral blood. These receptors all stem from a man aged 60-69 years who had recovered from COVID-19.

The rearrangement joins TRBV6-5 to TRBJ2-5; D is undetermined. The CDR3 extends over 16 amino acids. Trimming stripped 4 bases from V and 5 bases from J, with 20 bases between. CDR1 MNHEY and CDR2 SVGAGI come from the germline V gene. CDR3 DNA sequence: TGTGCCAGCAGTTCTCGATCCCGACACCCCCCGGAGACCCAGTACTTC. As protein: CASSSRSRHPPETQYF.

Comments on this clone: The junction shows a germline mismatch at one end, possibly a read error. The chain employs TRBV7-9 and TRBJ2-5; possibly TRBD2 for D (7 bases). Germline CDR1 reads SEHNR; CDR2 reads FQNEAQ (reference sequence). The CDR3 runs 14 residues. The CDR3 sequence: CASSSPGGQETQYF. The CDR3 region has the DNA TGTGCCTCCTCCTCCCCGGGGGGCCAAGAAACCCAGTACTTC.

This clone was seen only once. The chain has TRBV18 and TRBJ1-4; no firm D call. CDR3 length equals 14 residues. Germline CDR1 reads KGHSH; CDR2 reads LQKENI. V was shortened by 3 bases and J by 0 bases, with 5 bases between the two germline ends. The CDR3 sequence: CASSPGATNEKLFF. The CDR3 region has the DNA TGTGCCAGCTCACCCGGAGCAACTAATGAAAAACTGTTTTTT.

The chain is built from TRBV9 and TRBJ1-2, with TRBD1 matching over 10 bases. The germline gives CDR1 SGDLS, CDR2 YYNGEE. The CDR3 totals 15 residues. V lost 3 bases to trimming and J lost 2 bases; unmatched junction nucleotides: 4. The CDR3 bases are TGTGCCAGCAGCGGGCGGGGACAGGGGAACTATGGCTACACCTTC. Its protein product is CASSGRGQGNYGYTF.